Following are 10 T cell receptor beta chains from one sample sequenced in a study of radiation and T cells in renal cell carcinoma. The method was immunoSEQ multiplex PCR; TCRdb's version includes in-frame clones alone and lacks a portion of them. The sample carries about 130,000 clones, about 81% recorded once. This sample's time point: blood 2 weeks post-SBRT. The treatment here: 15 Gy SBRT to primary tumor, nephrectomy 4 weeks later. The sequenced sample was blood, obtained from a patient whose treatment included radiotherapy and nephrectomy. The receptor set was obtained from a man in his fifties or sixties with renal cell carcinoma.

The CDR3 region is CASGPHPSGKVRPEAFF. DNA of the CDR3: TGTGCTAGTGGTCCCCACCCCTCAGGGAAGGTACGCCCTGAAGCTTTCTTT. The chain is built from TRBV12-5 and TRBJ1-1; D may be TRBD1 (5 bases). The germline V gene has CDR1 LGHNT and CDR2 FRNRAP. The CDR3 length is 17 residues. V shed 5 bases and J shed 6 bases, with 25 bases lying between them.

The V call is TRBV18, the J call TRBJ2-7; D is unclear. The ends were cut back, 5 bases at V and 3 bases at J, with 8 bases in the middle. Germline V gene sequence: CDR1 KGHSH, CDR2 LQKENI. The CDR3 has 12 amino acids. The CDR3 sequence: CASSSLNYEQYF. The CDR3 DNA reads TGTGCCAGCTCATCTCTCAACTACGAGCAGTACTTC.

V gene TRBV9 combines with J gene TRBJ1-2, with a weak D call TRBD1 (6 bases). V lost 3 bases to trimming and J lost 3 bases, with 18 bases between them. Per germline, CDR1 SGDLS and CDR2 YYNGEE. The CDR3 runs 16 residues. Written as DNA, the CDR3 is TGTGCCAGCAGCGGAGGCGGGCAGGGGAATTACTATGGCTACACCTTC. Encoded protein: CASSGGGQGNYYGYTF.

The chain is built from TRBV19 and TRBJ2-7; D uncertain. V dropped 0 bases and J dropped 2 bases, with 11 bases sitting between them. Germline CDR1 LNHDA, CDR2 SQIVND (reference sequence). CDR3 length equals 15 residues. The CDR3 spells CASSIEYGPAYEQYF. The CDR3 DNA sequence: TGTGCCAGTAGTATAGAATACGGTCCAGCCTACGAGCAGTACTTC.

V is TRBV11-3 and J is TRBJ1-2; no clear D. This CDR3 is 12 amino acids long. CDR1 is SGHNT and CDR2 is YENEEA in the germline V gene. Trimming removed 5 bases at V and 8 bases at J, with 12 bases between. CDR3 in amino acids: CASSQTKGGYTF. The DNA of the CDR3 is TGTGCCAGCAGCCAGACAAAAGGCGGCTACACCTTC.

This clone has just a few counts. The gene calls are TRBV19 and TRBJ2-1; 11 bases line up with TRBD1. Unmatched junction bases numbered 5, after V lost 3 bases and J lost 7 bases. From germline, CDR1 is LNHDA and CDR2 SQIVND (reference sequence). The CDR3 length is 15 residues. The CDR3 spells CASSMGTGGKNEQFF. The DNA of the CDR3 is TGTGCCAGTAGTATGGGGACAGGGGGTAAAAATGAGCAGTTCTTC.

The chain links TRBV9 to TRBJ2-6; possible D gene TRBD1, 5 bases. Trimming cost V 0 bases and J 0 bases, with 13 bases left between them. Germline loops: CDR1 SGDLS, CDR2 YYNGEE. CDR3 length: 18 amino acids. CDR3: CASSVEGVALSGANVLTF. The CDR3 DNA follows: TGTGCCAGCAGCGTAGAAGGGGTTGCGCTCTCTGGGGCCAACGTCCTGACTTTC.

This chain connects TRBV7-6 to TRBJ2-2, with TRBD2 identical over 7 bases. CDR1 is SGHVS and CDR2 is FNYEAQ in the germline V gene. J was trimmed by 0 bases and V by 5 bases; bases with no gene match: 9. This CDR3 is built from 17 residues. The CDR3 reads CASSLILAPANTGELFF. The CDR3, as DNA: TGTGCCAGCAGCCTCATACTAGCGCCCGCGAACACCGGGGAGCTGTTTTTT.

In regard to this clone: A much larger clone lies one base from this, so it may be a read error. This rearrangement joins TRBV25-1 to TRBJ1-5; TRBD1 is a possible D gene (5 bases). The CDR3 runs to 12 residues. CDR1 MGHDK and CDR2 SYGVNS come from the germline V gene. The V gene lost 6 bases and the J gene lost 2 bases, with 5 bases spanning the gap. This chain's CDR3 is CASRGGNQPQHF. The CDR3 coding sequence is TGTGCCAGCAGGGGGGGCAATCAGCCCCAGCATTTT.

The V gene is TRBV9, the J gene TRBJ1-4; the D is unclear. The germline V and J ends were trimmed by 0 bases and 7 bases, with 10 bases remaining between them. CDR1 is SGDLS, CDR2 YYNGEE, per germline. This CDR3 is 14 amino acids long. The CDR3 here is CASSVVGTPEKLFF. The CDR3 DNA reads TGTGCCAGCAGCGTAGTGGGAACCCCTGAAAAACTGTTTTTT.